This TCR beta chain is drawn from a study of T cell changes during pregnancy in multiple sclerosis (dated 2019 in TCRdb). About the investigation overall: The study looked at changes in the T cell repertoire across pregnancy in women with multiple sclerosis.

Per the germline V gene (reference sequence), LNHDA is the CDR1 and SQIVND is the CDR2. Trimming at the junction amounts to 5 bases on V and 2 bases on J, and the germline ends lie 19 bases apart. The CDR3 contains 17 residues, cysteine and phenylalanine counted. Only CDR3 DNA remains: 51 bases, in frame from the first base. Libraries were constructed by the immunoSEQ multiplex PCR assay. TCRdb took over this immuneACCESS table, retaining in-frame rearrangements with V and J assigned. Such tables are incomplete; in checked studies, under half of the missing clones stem from an unresolved V gene, and the remainder is unexplained. Here the sample has tens of thousands of clones; 85% to 95% occur a single time. About 2% of the sample rests with the top ten. A remark on this clone: The target of this receptor is not known. Base qualities are missing; no much larger clone stands one base away.

The sequence came from a female donor with multiple sclerosis, enrolled in a pregnancy study. Material: peripheral blood, obtained after pregnancy. This chain joins TRBV19 to TRBJ2-1; the D gene is perhaps TRBD1, on 6 matching bases. The CDR3 loop reads CASSPLRSAGAYNEQFF. At the DNA level, the sequence is TGTGCCAGTAGTCCCCTTCGTAGCGCAGGGGCCTACAATGAGCAGTTCTTC.